Listed here are 28 T cell receptor beta chains from one sample, sequenced in a study of shared clonotypes between healthy human individuals. Sequenced by immunoSEQ multiplex PCR; TCRdb stores in-frame clones only, minus some. The table lists 2 million to 3 million clones, just over 90% of them singletons, with 0.14% in the top ten. Sequenced input: naive CD4+ T cells sorted from blood. Subset indicated: CD45RA+ positively selected. These receptors originate from a man aged 18 to 35 in good health.

The chain uses TRBV2 and TRBJ2-3, with D possibly TRBD2 on 6 matching bases. This CDR3 spans 14 amino acids. CDR1 and CDR2 from the germline V gene are SNHLY and FYNNEI. Trimming removed 7 bases from V and 1 base from J, with 12 bases in between. This CDR3 is CASNGGQGTDTQYF. In nucleotides, the CDR3 is TGTGCCAGCAACGGAGGGCAGGGCACAGATACGCAGTATTTT.

Written as DNA, the CDR3 is TGTGCCAGCAGTGGACAGGGCGGACCCTACGAGCAGTACTTC. Its protein product is CASSGQGGPYEQYF. The V and J genes are TRBV28 and TRBJ2-7; 8 bases match TRBD1. This CDR3 comprises 14 residues. Germline assignment: CDR1 MDHEN and CDR2 SYDVKM. V was clipped by 5 bases and J by 2 bases; unmatched bases: 5.

The rearrangement links TRBV7-9 to TRBJ1-4; 7 bases fit TRBD1. The J segment lost 12 bases and the V segment lost 5 bases, leaving 9 bases of the junction unmatched. The length of the CDR3 is 13 residues. Per the germline V gene, CDR1 is SEHNR and CDR2 is FQNEAQ (reference sequence). CDR3 bases: TGTGCCAGCAGCGTCCCCGACAGGGCGGAACTGTTTTTT. Its translation: CASSVPDRAELFF.

About this clone itself: Other DNA sequences in this specimen translate into the identical CDR3. The gene calls are TRBV6-1 and TRBJ2-7, with D possibly being TRBD1 or TRBD2 (6 bases each). Germline lookup yields CDR1 MNHNS and CDR2 SASEGT. Trimming took off 1 base at V and 2 bases at J, with 9 bases between the two ends. The CDR3 loop spans 14 amino acids. The CDR3 coding sequence is TGTGCCAGCAGTGAAGGGGGGGCAGCCTACGAGCAGTACTTC. Translation: CASSEGGAAYEQYF.

On this clone: Other DNA variants within this sample encode the same CDR3. The chain joins TRBV6-5 to TRBJ1-4; D uncertain. Germline V gene data show CDR1 as MNHEY and CDR2 as SVGAGI. There are 14 residues in the CDR3. The V end was cut by 4 bases, the J end by 5 bases, with 11 bases between. The CDR3 DNA is TGTGCCAGCAGTTTGGACGGCGTAAATGAAAAACTGTTTTTT. Translated: CASSLDGVNEKLFF.

The chain employs TRBV10-2 and TRBJ2-7; TRBD1 matches 9 bases. V dropped 8 bases and J dropped 5; count of bases not matched to a gene: 13. The CDR3 consists of 15 residues. Per germline, CDR1 WSHSY and CDR2 SAAADI. CDR3 DNA: TGCGCCAGCTTCTCTGGGACAGGGAATTCCCACGAGCAGTACTTC. Translation: CASFSGTGNSHEQYF.

J is TRBJ2-2 and V is TRBV21-1. TRBV21-1 is deemed a pseudogene. The CDR3 has 15 amino acids. The CDR3 region is CASSKGLGCTGELFF. The CDR3 region has the DNA TGTGCCAGCAGCAAAGGTTTAGGGTGCACCGGGGAGCTGTTTTTT.

J is TRBJ2-4 and V is TRBV5-1, with TRBD2 matching 7 bases. The CDR3 spans 14 residues. V lost 0 bases to trimming and J lost 9 bases; unmatched junction nucleotides: 6. The V gene's germline CDR1 is SGHRS and CDR2 YFSETQ. The CDR3 DNA reads TGCGCCAGCAGCTTGGTTGGAGGGGAGGGCATTCAGTACTTC. Its translation: CASSLVGGEGIQYF.

This clone was detected only a few times. The chain couples TRBV16 to TRBJ1-2; D gene uncertain. Between the trimmed V and J ends, which lost 4 bases and 4 bases, there was a span of 10 bases. CDR1 KGHSY and CDR2 FQNENV come from the germline V gene. The CDR3 sequence is 13 residues long. The CDR3 bases are TGTGCCAGCAGCCCGGGAGAGGGCTATGGCTACACCTTC. As protein: CASSPGEGYGYTF.

Turning to this clone: The same CDR3 can be traced to other DNA sequences in this sample. This chain joins TRBV7-3 and TRBJ2-1, with D tentatively TRBD1 (6 bases). Trimming left V 5 bases short and J 4 bases short, with 9 bases between. This CDR3 is built from 13 residues. Germline CDR1 SGHTA, CDR2 FQGTGA. The CDR3 DNA reads as TGTGCCAGCAGCCTTACAGGGTACAATGAGCAGTTCTTC. Its protein product is CASSLTGYNEQFF.

The J gene is TRBJ2-5, the V gene TRBV2; a weak D match, TRBD2 (6 bases). The CDR3 has 14 residues. Germline-derived CDR1 and CDR2 are SNHLY and FYNNEI. Trimming took 8 bases from V and 5 from J, leaving 18 bases between them. This CDR3 reads CASDLTSPRETQYF. CDR3 nucleotide sequence: TGTGCCAGCGACCTGACTAGTCCTAGGGAGACCCAGTACTTC.

J is TRBJ2-7 and V is TRBV2, with 11 bases aligning to TRBD2. J gave up 3 bases and V 4 bases, and 2 bases lay outside the gene matches. Germline CDR1 and CDR2: SNHLY and FYNNEI. The CDR3 is 14 amino acids. The CDR3 region has the DNA TGTGCCAGCAGTGGGGGGACTAGCGGCTACGAGCAGTACTTC. Encoded protein: CASSGGTSGYEQYF.

The chain carries TRBV5-1 and TRBJ1-2; D is unclear. The CDR3 consists of 14 residues. The ends were cut back, 0 bases at V and 6 bases at J, with 12 bases in the middle. Germline CDR1 and CDR2: SGHRS and YFSETQ. The CDR3 is CASSLGQTTNGYTF. CDR3 DNA sequence: TGCGCCAGCAGCTTGGGACAAACTACTAATGGCTACACCTTC.

Notes on this clone: Other DNA sequences in the same sample also yield this CDR3. The chain employs TRBV4-3 and TRBJ2-1; no reliable D call. There are 13 residues in the CDR3. Germline V lookup: CDR1 LGHNA, CDR2 YSLEER. Trimming left V 1 base short and J 4 bases short, with 5 bases between. The CDR3 DNA sequence: TGCGCCAGCAGCCAAGTTGGGTACAATGAGCAGTTCTTC. This translates into CASSQVGYNEQFF.

The rearrangement links TRBV6-1 to TRBJ1-2; D may be TRBD1 (5 bases). Germline assignment: CDR1 MNHNS and CDR2 SASEGT. This CDR3 spans 17 amino acids. Trimming took 2 bases from V and 4 from J, leaving 20 bases between them. This chain's CDR3 is CASSESGADHKRYGYTF. The CDR3, as DNA: TGTGCCAGCAGTGAATCTGGGGCAGACCATAAACGCTATGGCTACACCTTC.

This chain joins TRBV10-3 and TRBJ2-1, with no clear D. V gave up 10 bases and J gave up 1 base, with 8 bases separating them. From germline, CDR1 is ENHRY and CDR2 SYGVKD. CDR3 length: 12 residues. DNA of the CDR3: TGTGCCAGCTCGGATTCCTACAATGAGCAGTTCTTC. The encoded protein is CASSDSYNEQFF.

The V and J genes are TRBV12-5 and TRBJ2-7; 7 bases line up with TRBD1. Germline CDR1 reads LGHNT; CDR2 reads FRNRAP. V was clipped by 5 bases and J by 3 bases; unmatched bases: 10. The CDR3 has 15 residues. DNA for the CDR3: TGTGCTAGTGGTAAAGTTACACAGGGGTTCTACGAGCAGTACTTC. It is translated as CASGKVTQGFYEQYF.

This clone was found once. In the same sample, other DNA sequences code for this CDR3. The chain recombines TRBV30 with TRBJ2-5; D uncertain. The CDR3 is 12 residues long. The germline CDR1 and CDR2 sequences are GTSNPN and SVGIG (reference sequence). V was trimmed by 0 bases and J by 5 bases, leaving 7 bases between them. The CDR3 loop is CAWSVLSETQYF. CDR3 nucleotide sequence: TGTGCCTGGAGTGTATTGAGTGAGACCCAGTACTTC.

This clone has just one count. The gene calls are TRBV18 and TRBJ2-3, with D tentatively TRBD1 (5 bases). Germline assignment: CDR1 KGHSH and CDR2 LQKENI. V lost 0 bases, J lost 3 bases, and 13 bases lay in between. CDR3 length equals 16 residues. CDR3 nucleotide sequence: TGTGCCAGCTCACCACCGAACAGCAGGGCAACAGATACGCAGTATTTT. This encodes CASSPPNSRATDTQYF.

The chain joins TRBV4-1 to TRBJ1-3; TRBD1 aligns across 9 bases. There are 17 residues in the CDR3. Germline V lookup: CDR1 MGHRA, CDR2 YSYEKL. V shed 2 bases and J 3 bases; nucleotides not matched to a gene: 8. The CDR3 reads CASSQSRDRVNGNTIYF. The DNA of the CDR3 is TGCGCCAGCAGCCAAAGCCGGGACAGGGTAAATGGAAACACCATATATTTT.

This clone was recorded only once. This chain joins TRBV7-6 and TRBJ2-5; D not resolved. CDR1 SGHVS and CDR2 FNYEAQ come from the germline V gene. This CDR3 spans 13 amino acids. With 5 bases removed from V and 0 bases from J, the gap between germline ends came to 7 bases. The CDR3 DNA is TGTGCCAGCAGCCAACAGAACCAAGAGACCCAGTACTTC. Translating gives CASSQQNQETQYF.

This sequence joins TRBV21-1 and TRBJ1-2; the D call of TRBD1 is as the table states it, not checked on the DNA. TRBV21-1 is a pseudogene segment. The CDR3 loop spans 15 amino acids. CDR3 sequence reads: CASAKGQGRFYGYTF. CDR3 in DNA: TGTGCCAGCGCCAAGGGTCAGGGCCGGTTCTATGGCTACACCTTC.

The CDR3 is CASSADPTSGYNEQFF. CDR3 in DNA: TGCGCCAGCAGCGCCGACCCGACTAGCGGCTACAATGAGCAGTTCTTC. V and J are TRBV5-1 and TRBJ2-1; 9 nucleotides line up with TRBD2. The CDR3 is 16 amino acids. Trimming took 4 bases from V and 3 from J; bases not matched to a gene: 8. Germline values: CDR1 SGHRS, CDR2 YFSETQ.

Of note for this clone: This CDR3 is missing its conserved last phenylalanine or tryptophan, likely due to a read error. V and J are TRBV29-1 and TRBJ2-7; 9 bases match TRBD1. The V gene's germline CDR1 is SQVTM and CDR2 ANQGSEA. CDR3 length: 13 amino acids. Trimming removed 7 bases from V and 6 bases from J; junction bases left unmatched: 10. CDR3 coding DNA: TGCAGCGGTAGGGGGACAGGGCAAGGCGAGCAGTACCTC. Translation: CSGRGTGQGEQYL.

Comment on this clone: The sample holds other DNA sequences that translate to the same CDR3. The CDR3 bases are TGTGCCAGCAGTTACGGAGGCGGCACTGAAGCTTTCTTT. It codes for CASSYGGGTEAFF. The chain combines TRBV6-6 with TRBJ1-1; no definite D call. Per the germline V gene, CDR1 is MNHNY and CDR2 is SVGAGI (reference sequence). Trimming pared 2 bases from V and 4 bases from J, leaving 8 bases between. The CDR3 has 13 amino acids.

This clone has a single count. The rearrangement joins TRBV5-5 to TRBJ1-5; 7 nucleotides agree with TRBD1. The germline V gene has CDR1 SGHKS and CDR2 YYEKEE (reference sequence). This CDR3 is built from 16 residues. Losses at the gene ends were 3 bases for V and 3 bases for J; bases not matched to a gene: 9. For the CDR3, the DNA is TGTGCCAGCAGCTCAAAGGGACAGACTTACAATCAGCCCCAGCATTTT. Translating it yields CASSSKGQTYNQPQHF. The whole variable domain, remainder taken from reference TRBV5-5 and TRBJ1-5, is DAGVTQSPTHLIKTRGQQVTLRCSPISGHKSVSWYQQVLGQGPQFIFQYYEKEERGRGNFPDRFSARQFPNYSSELNVNALLLGDSALYLCASSSKGQTYNQPQHFGDGTRLSIL.

The genes are TRBV7-6 and TRBJ1-6; maybe TRBD1 (5 bases). Trimming pared 2 bases from V and 7 bases from J, leaving 15 bases between. Germline-derived CDR1 and CDR2 are SGHVS and FNYEAQ. The CDR3 sequence is 16 residues long. In nucleotides, the CDR3 is TGTGCCAGCAGCTTATTAAGGGGCCTACAAAATTCACCCCTCCACTTT. Translating gives CASSLLRGLQNSPLHF.

The gene calls are TRBV9 and TRBJ1-1; 10 positions match TRBD1. With V trimmed by 4 bases and J by 6 bases, 9 bases remained unmatched. Germline V gene data show CDR1 as SGDLS and CDR2 as YYNGEE. The CDR3 runs to 15 residues. Written as DNA, the CDR3 is TGTGCCAGCAGCCCAGGTCGGGACAGGGGCCCTGAAGCTTTCTTT. Translated, it gives CASSPGRDRGPEAFF.